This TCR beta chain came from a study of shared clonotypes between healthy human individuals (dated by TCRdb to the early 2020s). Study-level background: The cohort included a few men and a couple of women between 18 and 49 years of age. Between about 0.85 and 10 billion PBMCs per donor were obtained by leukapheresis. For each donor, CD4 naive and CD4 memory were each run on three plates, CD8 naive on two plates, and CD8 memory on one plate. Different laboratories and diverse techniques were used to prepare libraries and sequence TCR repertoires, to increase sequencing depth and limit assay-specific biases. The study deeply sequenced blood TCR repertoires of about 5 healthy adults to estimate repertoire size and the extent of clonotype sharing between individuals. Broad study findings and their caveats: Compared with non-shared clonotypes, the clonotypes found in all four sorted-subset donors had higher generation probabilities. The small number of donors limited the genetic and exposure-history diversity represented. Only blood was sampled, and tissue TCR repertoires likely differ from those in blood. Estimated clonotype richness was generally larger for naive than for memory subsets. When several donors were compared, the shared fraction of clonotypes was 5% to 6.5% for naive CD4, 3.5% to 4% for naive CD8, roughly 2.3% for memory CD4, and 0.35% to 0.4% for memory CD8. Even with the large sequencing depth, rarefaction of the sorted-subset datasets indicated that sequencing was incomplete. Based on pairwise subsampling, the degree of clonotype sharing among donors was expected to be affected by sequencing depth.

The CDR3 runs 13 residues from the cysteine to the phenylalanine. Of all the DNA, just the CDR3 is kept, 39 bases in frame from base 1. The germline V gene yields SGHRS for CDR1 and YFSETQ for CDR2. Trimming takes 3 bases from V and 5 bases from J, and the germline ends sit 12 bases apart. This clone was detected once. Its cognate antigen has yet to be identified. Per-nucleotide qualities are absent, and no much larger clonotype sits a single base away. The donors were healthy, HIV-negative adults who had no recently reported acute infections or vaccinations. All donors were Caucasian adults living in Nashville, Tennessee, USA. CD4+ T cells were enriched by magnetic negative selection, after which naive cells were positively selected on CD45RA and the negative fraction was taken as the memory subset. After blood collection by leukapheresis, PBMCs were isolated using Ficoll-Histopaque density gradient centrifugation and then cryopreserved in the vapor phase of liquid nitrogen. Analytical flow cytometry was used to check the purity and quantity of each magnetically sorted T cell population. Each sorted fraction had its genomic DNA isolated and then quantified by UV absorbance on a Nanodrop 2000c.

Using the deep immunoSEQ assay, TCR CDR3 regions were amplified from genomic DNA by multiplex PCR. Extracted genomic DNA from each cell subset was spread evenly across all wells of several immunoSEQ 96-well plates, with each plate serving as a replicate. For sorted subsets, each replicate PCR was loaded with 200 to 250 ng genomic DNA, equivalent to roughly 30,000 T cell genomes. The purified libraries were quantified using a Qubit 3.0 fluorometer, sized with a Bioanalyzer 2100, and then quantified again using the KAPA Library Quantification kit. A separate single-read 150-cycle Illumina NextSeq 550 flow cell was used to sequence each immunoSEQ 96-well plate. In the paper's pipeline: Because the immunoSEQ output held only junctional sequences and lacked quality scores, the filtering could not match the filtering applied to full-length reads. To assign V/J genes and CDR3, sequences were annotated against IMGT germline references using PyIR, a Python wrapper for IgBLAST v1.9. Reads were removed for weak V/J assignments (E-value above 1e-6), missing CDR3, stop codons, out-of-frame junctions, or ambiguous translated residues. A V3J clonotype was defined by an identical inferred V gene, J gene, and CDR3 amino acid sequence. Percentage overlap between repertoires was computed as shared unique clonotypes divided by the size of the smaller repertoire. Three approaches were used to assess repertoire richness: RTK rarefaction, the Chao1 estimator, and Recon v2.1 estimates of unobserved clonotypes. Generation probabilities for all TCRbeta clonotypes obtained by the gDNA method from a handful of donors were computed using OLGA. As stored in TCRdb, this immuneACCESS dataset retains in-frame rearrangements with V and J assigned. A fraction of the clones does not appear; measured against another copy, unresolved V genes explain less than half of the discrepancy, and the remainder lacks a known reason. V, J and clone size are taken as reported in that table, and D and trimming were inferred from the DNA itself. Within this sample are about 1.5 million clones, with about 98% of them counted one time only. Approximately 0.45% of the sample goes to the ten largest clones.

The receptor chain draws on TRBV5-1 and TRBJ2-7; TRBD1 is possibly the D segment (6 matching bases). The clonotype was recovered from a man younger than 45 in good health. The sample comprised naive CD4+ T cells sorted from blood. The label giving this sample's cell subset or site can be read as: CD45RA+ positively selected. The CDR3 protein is CASSWPQGHEQYF. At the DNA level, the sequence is TGCGCCAGCAGCTGGCCACAGGGCCACGAGCAGTACTTC.